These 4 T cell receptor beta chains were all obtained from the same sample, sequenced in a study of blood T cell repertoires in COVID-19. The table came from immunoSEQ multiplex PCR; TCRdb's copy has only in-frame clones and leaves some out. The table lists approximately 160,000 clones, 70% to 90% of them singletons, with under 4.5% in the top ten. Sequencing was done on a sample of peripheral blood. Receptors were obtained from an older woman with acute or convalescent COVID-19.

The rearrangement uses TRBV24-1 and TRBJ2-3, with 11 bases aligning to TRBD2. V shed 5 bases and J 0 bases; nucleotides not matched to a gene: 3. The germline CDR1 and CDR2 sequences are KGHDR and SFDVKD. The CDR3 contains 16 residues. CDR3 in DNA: TGTGCCACCAGTGGGGGACTAGCGGTTAGCACAGATACGCAGTATTTT. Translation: CATSGGLAVSTDTQYF.

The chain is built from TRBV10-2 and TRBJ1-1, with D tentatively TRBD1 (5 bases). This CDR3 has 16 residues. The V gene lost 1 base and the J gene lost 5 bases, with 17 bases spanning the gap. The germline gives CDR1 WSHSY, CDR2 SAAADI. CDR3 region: CASSELGVGGATEAFF. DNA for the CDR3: TGCGCCAGCAGTGAGTTGGGGGTGGGCGGGGCAACTGAAGCTTTCTTT.

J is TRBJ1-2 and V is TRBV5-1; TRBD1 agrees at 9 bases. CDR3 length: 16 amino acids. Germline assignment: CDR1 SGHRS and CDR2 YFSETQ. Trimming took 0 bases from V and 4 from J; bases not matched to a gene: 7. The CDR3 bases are TGCGCCAGCAGCTTGGACGGGACAGGGTCGTTCTATGGCTACACCTTC. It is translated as CASSLDGTGSFYGYTF.

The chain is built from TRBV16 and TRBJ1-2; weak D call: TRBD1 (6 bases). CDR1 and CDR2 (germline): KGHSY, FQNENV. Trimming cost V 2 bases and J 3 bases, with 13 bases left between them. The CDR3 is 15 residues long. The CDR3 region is CASSQTRDRYYGYTF. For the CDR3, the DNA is TGTGCCAGCAGCCAAACGCGAGACAGGTACTATGGCTACACCTTC.